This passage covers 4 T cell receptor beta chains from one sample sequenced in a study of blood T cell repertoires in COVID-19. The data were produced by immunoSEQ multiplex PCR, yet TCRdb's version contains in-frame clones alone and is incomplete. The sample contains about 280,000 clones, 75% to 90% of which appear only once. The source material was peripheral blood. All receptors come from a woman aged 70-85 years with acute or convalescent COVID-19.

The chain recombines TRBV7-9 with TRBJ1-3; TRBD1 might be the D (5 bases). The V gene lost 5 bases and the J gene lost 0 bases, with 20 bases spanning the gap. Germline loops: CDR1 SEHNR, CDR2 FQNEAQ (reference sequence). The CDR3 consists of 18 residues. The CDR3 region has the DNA TGTGCCAGCAGCCGAATTAGTTCTCAGGGCGGCTCTGGAAACACCATATATTTT. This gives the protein CASSRISSQGGSGNTIYF.

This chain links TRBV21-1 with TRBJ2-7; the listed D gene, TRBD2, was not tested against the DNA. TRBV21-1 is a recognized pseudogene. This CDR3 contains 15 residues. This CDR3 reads CASSITGTRRHEQYF. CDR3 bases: TGTGCCAGCAGCATAACCGGGACTAGACGCCACGAGCAGTACTTC.

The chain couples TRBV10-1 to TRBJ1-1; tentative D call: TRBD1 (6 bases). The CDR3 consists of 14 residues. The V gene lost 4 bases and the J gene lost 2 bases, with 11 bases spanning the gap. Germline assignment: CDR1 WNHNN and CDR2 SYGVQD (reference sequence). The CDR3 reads CASSAGTTNTEAFF. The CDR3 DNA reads TGCGCCAGCAGTGCCGGGACAACCAACACTGAAGCTTTCTTT.

The DNA of the CDR3 is TGTGCCCATACGCTGGGAGCTAACTATGGCTACACCTTC. Protein: CAHTLGANYGYTF. The V call is TRBV30, the J call TRBJ1-2; D is ambiguous. The CDR3 covers 13 residues. CDR1 GTSNPN and CDR2 SVGIG come from the germline V gene (reference sequence). V was pared by 8 bases and J by 0 bases, with 13 bases between.